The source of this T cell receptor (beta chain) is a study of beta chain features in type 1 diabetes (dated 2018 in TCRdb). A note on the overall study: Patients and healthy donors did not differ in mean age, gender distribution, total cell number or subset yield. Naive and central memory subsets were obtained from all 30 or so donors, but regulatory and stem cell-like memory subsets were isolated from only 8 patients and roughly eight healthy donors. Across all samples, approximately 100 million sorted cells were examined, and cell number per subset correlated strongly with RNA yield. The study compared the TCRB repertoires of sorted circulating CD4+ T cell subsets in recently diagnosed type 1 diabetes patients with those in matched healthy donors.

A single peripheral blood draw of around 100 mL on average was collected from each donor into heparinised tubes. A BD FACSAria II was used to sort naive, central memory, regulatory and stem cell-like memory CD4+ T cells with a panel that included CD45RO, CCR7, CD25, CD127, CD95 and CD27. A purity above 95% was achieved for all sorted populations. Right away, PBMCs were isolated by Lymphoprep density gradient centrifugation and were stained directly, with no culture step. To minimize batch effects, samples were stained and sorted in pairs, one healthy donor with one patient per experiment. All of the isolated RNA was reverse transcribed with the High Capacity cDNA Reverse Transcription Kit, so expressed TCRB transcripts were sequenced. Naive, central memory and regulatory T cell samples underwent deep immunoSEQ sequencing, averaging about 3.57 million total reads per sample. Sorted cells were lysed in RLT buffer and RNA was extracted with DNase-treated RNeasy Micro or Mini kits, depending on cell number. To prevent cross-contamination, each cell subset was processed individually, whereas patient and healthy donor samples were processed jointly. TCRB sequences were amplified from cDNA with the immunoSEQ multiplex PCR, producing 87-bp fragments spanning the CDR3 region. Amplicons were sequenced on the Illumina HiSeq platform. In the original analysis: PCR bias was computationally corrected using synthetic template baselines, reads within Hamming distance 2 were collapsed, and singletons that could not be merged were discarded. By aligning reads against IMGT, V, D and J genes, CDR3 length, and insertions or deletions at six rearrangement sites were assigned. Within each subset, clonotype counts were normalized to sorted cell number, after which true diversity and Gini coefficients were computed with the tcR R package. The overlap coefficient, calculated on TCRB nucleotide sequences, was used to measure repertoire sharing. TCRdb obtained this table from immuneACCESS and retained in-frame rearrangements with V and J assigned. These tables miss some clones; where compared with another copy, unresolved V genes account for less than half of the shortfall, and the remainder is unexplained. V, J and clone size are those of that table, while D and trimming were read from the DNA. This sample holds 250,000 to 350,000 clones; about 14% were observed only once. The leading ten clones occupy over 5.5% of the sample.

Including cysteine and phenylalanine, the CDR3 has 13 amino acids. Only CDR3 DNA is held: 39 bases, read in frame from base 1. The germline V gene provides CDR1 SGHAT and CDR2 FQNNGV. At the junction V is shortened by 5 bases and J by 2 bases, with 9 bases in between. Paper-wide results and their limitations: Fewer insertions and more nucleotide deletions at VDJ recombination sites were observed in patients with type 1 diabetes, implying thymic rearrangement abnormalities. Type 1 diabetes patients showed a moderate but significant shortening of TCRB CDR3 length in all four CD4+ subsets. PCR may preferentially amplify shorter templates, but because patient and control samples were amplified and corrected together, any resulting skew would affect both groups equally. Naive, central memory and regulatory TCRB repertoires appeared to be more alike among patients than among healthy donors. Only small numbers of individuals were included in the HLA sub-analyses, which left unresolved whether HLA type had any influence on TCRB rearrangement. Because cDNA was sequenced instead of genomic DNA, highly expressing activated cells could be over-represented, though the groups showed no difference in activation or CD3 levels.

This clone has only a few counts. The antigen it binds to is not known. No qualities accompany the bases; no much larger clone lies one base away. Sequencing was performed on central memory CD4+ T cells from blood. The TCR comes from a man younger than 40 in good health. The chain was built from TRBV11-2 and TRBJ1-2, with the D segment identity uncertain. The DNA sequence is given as TGTGCCAGCAGCCCGGACCGAAACTATGGCTACACCTTC. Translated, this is CASSPDRNYGYTF.